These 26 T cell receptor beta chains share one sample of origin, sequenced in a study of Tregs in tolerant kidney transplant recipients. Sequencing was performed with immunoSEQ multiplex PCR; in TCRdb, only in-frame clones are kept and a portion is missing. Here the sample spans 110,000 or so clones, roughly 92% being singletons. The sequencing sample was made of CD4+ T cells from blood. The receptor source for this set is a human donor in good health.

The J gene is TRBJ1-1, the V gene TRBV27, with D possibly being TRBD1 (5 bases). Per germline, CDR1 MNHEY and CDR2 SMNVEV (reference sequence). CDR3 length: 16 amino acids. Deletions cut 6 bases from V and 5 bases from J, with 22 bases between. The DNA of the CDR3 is TGTGCCAGCAGAACTGTTTTTGGGGGGTCCAAGACTGAAGCTTTCTTT. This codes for CASRTVFGGSKTEAFF.

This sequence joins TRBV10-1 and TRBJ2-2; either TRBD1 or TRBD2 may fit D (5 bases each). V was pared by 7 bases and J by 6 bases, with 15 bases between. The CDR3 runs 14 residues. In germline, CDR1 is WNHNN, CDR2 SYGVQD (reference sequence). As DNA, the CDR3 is TGCGCCAGCACACGGGGACCACGGCCCGGGGAGCTGTTTTTT. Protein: CASTRGPRPGELFF.

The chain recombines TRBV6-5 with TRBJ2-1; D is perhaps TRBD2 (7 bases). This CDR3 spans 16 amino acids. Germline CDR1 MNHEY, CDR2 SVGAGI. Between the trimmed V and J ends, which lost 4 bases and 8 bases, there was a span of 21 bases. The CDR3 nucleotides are TGTGCCAGCAGTTCACCCCGGGGGGCCGCGTCTGATGAGCAGTTCTTC. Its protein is CASSSPRGAASDEQFF.

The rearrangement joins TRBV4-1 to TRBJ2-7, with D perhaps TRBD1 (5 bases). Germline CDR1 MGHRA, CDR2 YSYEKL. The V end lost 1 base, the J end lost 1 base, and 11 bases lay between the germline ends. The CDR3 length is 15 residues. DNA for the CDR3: TGCGCCAGCAGCCAAGTTGGGGCAGCTTCCTACGAGCAGTACTTC. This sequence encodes CASSQVGAASYEQYF.

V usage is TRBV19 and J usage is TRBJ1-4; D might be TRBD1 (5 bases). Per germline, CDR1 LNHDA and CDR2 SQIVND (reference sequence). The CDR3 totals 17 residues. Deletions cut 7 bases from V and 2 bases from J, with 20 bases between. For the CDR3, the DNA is TGTGCCAGTAACAAGCGGACACGTGGGGATACTAATGAAAAACTGTTTTTT. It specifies CASNKRTRGDTNEKLFF.

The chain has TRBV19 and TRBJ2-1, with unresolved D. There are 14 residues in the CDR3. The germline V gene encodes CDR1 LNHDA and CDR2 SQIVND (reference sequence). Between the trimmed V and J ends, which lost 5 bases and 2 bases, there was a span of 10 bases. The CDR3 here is CASSPKDTYNEQFF. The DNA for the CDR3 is TGTGCCAGTAGTCCTAAAGACACCTACAATGAGCAGTTCTTC.

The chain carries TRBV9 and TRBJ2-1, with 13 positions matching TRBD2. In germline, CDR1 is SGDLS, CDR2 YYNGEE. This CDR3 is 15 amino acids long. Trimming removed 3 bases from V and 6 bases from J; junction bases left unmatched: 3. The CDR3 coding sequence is TGTGCCAGCAGCGCTGGGACTAGCGGGGCCAATGAGCAGTTCTTC. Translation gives CASSAGTSGANEQFF.

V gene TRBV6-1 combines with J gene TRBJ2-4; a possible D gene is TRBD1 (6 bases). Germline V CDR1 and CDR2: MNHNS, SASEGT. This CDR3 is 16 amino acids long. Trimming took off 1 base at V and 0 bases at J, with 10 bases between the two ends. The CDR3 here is CASSEGGHLAKNIQYF. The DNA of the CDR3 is TGTGCCAGCAGTGAAGGGGGACACCTAGCCAAAAACATTCAGTACTTC.

Here the CDR3 DNA reads TGTGCCAGCAGTGAACAGCCAGCTAATGAAAAACTGTTTTTT. Translation: CASSEQPANEKLFF. This chain uses TRBV6-1 with TRBJ1-4; D is unclear. The CDR3 totals 14 residues. Trimming took off 2 bases at V and 3 bases at J, with 7 bases between the two ends. Germline CDR1 is MNHNS and CDR2 is SASEGT.

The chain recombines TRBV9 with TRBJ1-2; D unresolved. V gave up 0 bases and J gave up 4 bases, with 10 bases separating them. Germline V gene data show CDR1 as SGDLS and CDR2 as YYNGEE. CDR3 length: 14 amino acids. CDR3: CASSVAGSSYGYTF. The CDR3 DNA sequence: TGTGCCAGCAGCGTAGCTGGGAGCAGCTATGGCTACACCTTC.

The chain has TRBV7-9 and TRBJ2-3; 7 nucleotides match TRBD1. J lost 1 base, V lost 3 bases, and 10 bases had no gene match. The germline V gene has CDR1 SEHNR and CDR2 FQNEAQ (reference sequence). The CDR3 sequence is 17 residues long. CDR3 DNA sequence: TGTGCCAGCAGCTTTAGGGGGCTATTGGATGGCACAGATACGCAGTATTTT. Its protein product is CASSFRGLLDGTDTQYF.

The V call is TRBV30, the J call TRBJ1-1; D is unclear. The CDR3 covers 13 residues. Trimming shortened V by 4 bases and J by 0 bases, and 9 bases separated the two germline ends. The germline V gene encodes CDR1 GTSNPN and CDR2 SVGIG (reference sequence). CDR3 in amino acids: CAWTIDLNTEAFF. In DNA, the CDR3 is TGTGCCTGGACCATAGACCTGAACACTGAAGCTTTCTTT.

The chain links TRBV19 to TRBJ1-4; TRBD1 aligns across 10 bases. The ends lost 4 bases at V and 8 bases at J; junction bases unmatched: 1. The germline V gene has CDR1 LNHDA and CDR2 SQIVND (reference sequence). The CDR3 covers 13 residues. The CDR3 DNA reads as TGTGCCAGTAGTACGGGACAGGGGGAAAAACTGTTTTTT. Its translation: CASSTGQGEKLFF.

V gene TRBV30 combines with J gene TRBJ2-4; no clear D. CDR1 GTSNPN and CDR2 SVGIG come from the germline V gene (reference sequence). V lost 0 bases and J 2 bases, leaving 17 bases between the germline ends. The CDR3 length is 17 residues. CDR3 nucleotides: TGTGCCTGGAGTGTACGGCGGCAGGCCGAAACCAAAAACATTCAGTACTTC. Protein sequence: CAWSVRRQAETKNIQYF.

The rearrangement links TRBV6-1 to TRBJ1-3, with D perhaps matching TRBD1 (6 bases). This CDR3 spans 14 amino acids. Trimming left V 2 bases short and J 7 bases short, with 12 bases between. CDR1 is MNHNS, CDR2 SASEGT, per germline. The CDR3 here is CASSENWGANTIYF. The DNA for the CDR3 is TGTGCCAGCAGTGAAAATTGGGGGGCGAACACCATATATTTT.

This CDR3 is CAISDPGTSGRKYEQYF. DNA of the CDR3: TGTGCCATCAGTGACCCGGGGACTAGCGGGAGGAAATACGAGCAGTACTTC. The V call is TRBV10-3, the J call TRBJ2-7; 15 bases are a match to TRBD2. The ends lost 3 bases at V and 4 bases at J; junction bases unmatched: 7. Germline CDR1 reads ENHRY; CDR2 reads SYGVKD. This CDR3 is 17 amino acids long.

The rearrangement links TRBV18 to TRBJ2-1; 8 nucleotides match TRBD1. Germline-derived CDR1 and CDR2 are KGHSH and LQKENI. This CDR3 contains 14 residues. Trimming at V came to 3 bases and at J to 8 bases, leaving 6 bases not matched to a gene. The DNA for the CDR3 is TGTGCCAGCTCACCCTTTGGACAGGGCTATGAGCAGTTCTTC. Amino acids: CASSPFGQGYEQFF.

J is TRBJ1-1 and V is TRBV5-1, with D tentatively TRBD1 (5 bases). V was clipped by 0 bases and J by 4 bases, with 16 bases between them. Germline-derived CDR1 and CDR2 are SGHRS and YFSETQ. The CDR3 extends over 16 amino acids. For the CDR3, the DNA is TGCGCCAGCAGCTTGGATTCGGCAGGGAGCGGCACTGAAGCTTTCTTT. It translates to CASSLDSAGSGTEAFF.

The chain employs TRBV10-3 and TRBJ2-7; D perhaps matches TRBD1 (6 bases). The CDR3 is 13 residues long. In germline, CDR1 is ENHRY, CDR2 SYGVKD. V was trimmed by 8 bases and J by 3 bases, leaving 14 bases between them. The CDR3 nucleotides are TGTGCCATCGGATTGACAGGAAACTACGAGCAGTACTTC. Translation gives CAIGLTGNYEQYF.

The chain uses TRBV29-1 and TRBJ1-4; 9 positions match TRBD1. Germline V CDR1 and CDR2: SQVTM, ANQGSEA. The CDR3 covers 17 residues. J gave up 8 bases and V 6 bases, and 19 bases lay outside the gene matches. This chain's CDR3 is CSVTLAGTGFRREKLFF. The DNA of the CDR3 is TGCAGCGTGACGCTCGCCGGGACAGGGTTTAGGAGGGAAAAACTGTTTTTT.

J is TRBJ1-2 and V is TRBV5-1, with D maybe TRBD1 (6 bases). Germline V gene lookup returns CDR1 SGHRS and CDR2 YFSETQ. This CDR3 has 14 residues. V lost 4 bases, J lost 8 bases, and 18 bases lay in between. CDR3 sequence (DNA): TGCGCCAGCAGCCCGATTTACAGGGTCCGCGGCTACACCTTC. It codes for CASSPIYRVRGYTF.

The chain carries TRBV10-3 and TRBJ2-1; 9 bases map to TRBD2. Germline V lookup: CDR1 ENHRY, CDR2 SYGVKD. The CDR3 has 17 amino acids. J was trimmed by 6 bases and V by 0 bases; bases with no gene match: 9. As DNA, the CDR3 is TGTGCCATCAGTGAGTCAGGGTCTAGCGGGAAGGGCAATGAGCAGTTCTTC. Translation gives CAISESGSSGKGNEQFF.

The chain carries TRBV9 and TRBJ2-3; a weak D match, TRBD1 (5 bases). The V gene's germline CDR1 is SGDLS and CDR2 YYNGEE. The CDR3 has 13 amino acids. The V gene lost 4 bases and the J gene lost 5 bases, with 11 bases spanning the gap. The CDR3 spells CASSPWGQDTQYF. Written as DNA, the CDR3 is TGTGCCAGCAGCCCTTGGGGCCAAGATACGCAGTATTTT. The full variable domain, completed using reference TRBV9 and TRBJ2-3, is DSGVTQTPKHLITATGQRVTLRCSPRSGDLSVYWYQQSLDQGLQFLIQYYNGEERAKGNILERFSAQQFPDLHSELNLSSLELGDSALYFCASSPWGQDTQYFGPGTRLTVL.

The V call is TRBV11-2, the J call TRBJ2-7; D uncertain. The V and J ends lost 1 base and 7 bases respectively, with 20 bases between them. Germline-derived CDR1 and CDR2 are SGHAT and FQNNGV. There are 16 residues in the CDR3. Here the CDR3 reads CASSLARKSLVPEQYF. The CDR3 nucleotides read TGTGCCAGCAGCTTAGCGCGGAAATCATTAGTCCCTGAGCAGTACTTC.

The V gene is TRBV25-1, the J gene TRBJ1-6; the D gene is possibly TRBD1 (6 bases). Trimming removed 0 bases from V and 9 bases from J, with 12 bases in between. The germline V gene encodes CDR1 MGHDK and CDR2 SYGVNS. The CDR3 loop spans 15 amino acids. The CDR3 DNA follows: TGTGCCAGCAGTGAATACGCAGGGGATAGTTCACCCCTCCACTTT. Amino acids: CASSEYAGDSSPLHF.

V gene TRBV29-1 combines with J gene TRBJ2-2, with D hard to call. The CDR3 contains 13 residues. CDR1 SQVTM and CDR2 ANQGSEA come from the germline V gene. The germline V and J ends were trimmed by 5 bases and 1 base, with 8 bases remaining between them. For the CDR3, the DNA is TGCAGCGTTAGAGTTGGGAACACCGGGGAGCTGTTTTTT. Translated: CSVRVGNTGELFF.